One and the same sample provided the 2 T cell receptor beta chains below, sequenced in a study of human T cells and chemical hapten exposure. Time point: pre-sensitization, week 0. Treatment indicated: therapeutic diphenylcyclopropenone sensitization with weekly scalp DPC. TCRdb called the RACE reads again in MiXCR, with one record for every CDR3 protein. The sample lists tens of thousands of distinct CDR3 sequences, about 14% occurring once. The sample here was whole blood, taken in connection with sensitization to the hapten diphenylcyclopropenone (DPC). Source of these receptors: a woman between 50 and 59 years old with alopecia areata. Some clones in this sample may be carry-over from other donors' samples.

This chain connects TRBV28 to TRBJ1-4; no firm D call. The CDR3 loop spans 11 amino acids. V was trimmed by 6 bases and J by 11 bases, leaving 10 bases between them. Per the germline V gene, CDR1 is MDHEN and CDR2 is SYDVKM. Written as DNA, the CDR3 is TGTGCCAGCAGCCTCTTAAGGAAACTGTTTTTT. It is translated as CASSLLRKLFF.

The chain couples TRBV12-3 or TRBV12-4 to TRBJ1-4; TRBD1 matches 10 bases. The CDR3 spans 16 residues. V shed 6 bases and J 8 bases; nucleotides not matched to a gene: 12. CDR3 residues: CASSRPGTGEREKLFF. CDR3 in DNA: TGTGCCAGCAGCCGTCCCGGGACAGGGGAAAGGGAAAAACTGTTTTTT.